Described below is a single T cell receptor beta chain sequence and its context. This clone was observed a single time. The antigen it recognizes is unknown. Within one base of it there is no much larger clone, and no base qualities were kept. This sample stems from a study of Ad26.COV2.S vaccination and SARS-CoV-2 variants (dated by TCRdb to 2020 to 2022). Concerning the study at large: Vaccine-arm donors were drawn from COV1001, a multicentre, randomized, double-blind, placebo-controlled phase I-IIa trial of Ad26.COV2.S in healthy adults. Trial participants were randomized into five groups of five: low-dose or high-dose Ad26.COV2.S given once or twice, or placebo on both occasions. The specificity and breadth of SARS-CoV-2-reactive T cell receptors after Ad26.COV2.S vaccination were assessed by TCRbeta repertoire sequencing. A total of roughly 32 samples were included in the TCR-sequenced set, comprising approximately 20 Ad26.COV2.S vaccine recipients, 5 placebo recipients and 8 SARS-CoV-2 convalescent individuals. Blinding of investigators to trial group allocation was maintained during experiments and outcome assessment. Ad26.COV2.S was administered intramuscularly at 5 x 10^10 or 1 x 10^11 viral particles, either as a single shot or as two shots given 56 days apart. The study at large found these results: Higher spike-specific TCR breadth was observed in Ad26.COV2.S recipients than in placebo recipients (P = 0.0014). Comparing responses between vaccine doses or regimens was not something the study was powered to do. It was noted by the authors that total T cell responses may have been underestimated by the TCR breadth and depth analyses. Comparable non-spike TCR breadth was observed between vaccine and placebo recipients, consistent with only spike being contained in the vaccine. Substantial breadth of spike-specific CD8+ and CD4+ T cell responses was reported after vaccination.

According to the study, the label for this sample's treatment or condition signals: around 19 received Ad26.COV2.S at low or high dose, single or two shots; several received placebo; per-sample allocation not given. Repertoires of vaccine and placebo recipients were sequenced from samples taken on day 63 after the first injection. Between 29 July and 7 August 2020, Cohort 1b enrolled about 27 adults aged 18-55 years at one site in Boston, USA. Ad26.COV2.S was a replication-incompetent adenovirus type 26 vector expressing a prefusion-stabilized SARS-CoV-2 spike protein from the original Wuhan strain. The immunoSEQ Assay was used to sequence TCRbeta CDR3 regions. After extraction, genomic DNA underwent amplification by bias-controlled multiplex PCR, followed by high-throughput sequencing. The authors' analysis ran thus. Collapsing and filtering of sequences were performed to quantify the absolute abundance of each unique TCRbeta CDR3 region. T cell fraction was estimated by normalization of TCRbeta template counts to usable DNA, with usable DNA being measured through amplification of reference genes present in all nucleated cells. Repertoire TCRs were annotated as SARS-CoV-2-specific when V gene, CDR3 amino acid sequence and J gene were exactly matched to a known reactive TCR set. The reference SARS-CoV-2 TCR set was derived from MIRA and filtered for enrichment in COVID-19-positive ImmuneCODE repertoires, a step that removed public or cross-reactive TCRs. Drawing on the MIRA antigens, annotated TCRs were analysed further at the level of specific ORF or position within ORF. Breadth was defined as the number of annotated unique rearrangements divided by the total number of unique productive rearrangements, and depth was defined as the summed frequency of the annotated unique rearrangements. Two-sided Wilcoxon rank-sum tests were used to compare TCR breadth between groups. Drawn from immuneACCESS, this table holds only the in-frame rearrangements with V and J called that TCRdb kept. Clones are partly lost; checked studies trace under half to an unresolved V gene and leave the rest unexplained. The V and J calls and clone size are taken from that table; D and trimming were inferred from the DNA. The table for this sample lists about half a million clones; about 89% of them were counted only once. The ten largest account for about 1.5% of the sample.

The TCR sequence derives from a person aged 18-65 years who received the Ad26.COV2.S COVID-19 vaccine or a placebo. The sample here was peripheral blood, taken in a trial of Ad26.COV2.S vaccine versus placebo.

The sequence in DNA is TGTGCCAGCAGTTTAGCTCTAGATCGTGAGCAGTTCTTC. This encodes CASSLALDREQFF. The chain is assembled from TRBV12-3 or TRBV12-4 and TRBJ2-1, with no reliable assignment of the D segment. The CDR3 has 13 amino acids, counting the end cysteine and phenylalanine. Only the CDR3 region is kept as DNA, spanning 39 bases read in frame from base 1. Between the V and J ends, shortened by 0 bases and 9 bases respectively, the junction contains 9 bases.